This T cell receptor beta chain comes out of a study of Tregs in tolerant kidney transplant recipients. Profiled with immunoSEQ multiplex PCR; TCRdb holds only in-frame clones, not every one. The sample includes around 70,000 clones, around 90% of them seen just once. Unstimulated regulatory T cells (CD4+CD25+CD127-), CD4+CD25- non-regulatory cells, CD4 and CD8 cells were FACS-sorted from thawed PBMCs. A remark on this clone: Its antigen is as yet unknown.

Points from the study as a whole: Findings come from small patient numbers and require larger validation.

In germline, CDR1 is SGDLS, CDR2 YYNGEE. There are 18 residues in the CDR3. V shed 0 bases and J shed 1 base, with 19 bases lying between them. The source material was CD8+ T cells from blood, sampled before the transplant. The gene calls are TRBV9 and TRBJ1-1, with D possibly being TRBD1 (6 bases). The sequence was obtained from a human donor who received a combined kidney and bone marrow transplant. DNA for the CDR3: TGTGCCAGCAGCGTAGTCCCCGATACAGGGTACGGGAACACTGAAGCTTTCTTT. Residues: CASSVVPDTGYGNTEAFF.